In its sample, the clone carrying this TCR beta chain was seen many times. Trimming pared 8 bases from V and 3 bases from J, leaving 11 bases between. The CDR3 is made up of 12 amino acids. The germline gives CDR1 MNHNS, CDR2 SASEGT. This record comes from a study of breast tumors, draining lymph nodes, adjacent tissues. TCRdb analysed the multiplex PCR reads with MiXCR anew, one entry per CDR3 protein. The data show under 250,000 distinct CDR3 sequences, approximately 29% seen once. The lymph nodes were axillary draining lymph nodes from breast cancer patients. The chain combines TRBV6-1 with TRBJ2-7; D unresolved. The source material was axillary lymph node tissue. This TCR came from a female donor with breast cancer. Some clones in this sample may be carry-over from other donors' samples. The CDR3 reads CASLVDSYEQYF. CDR3 DNA sequence: TGTGCCAGCTTGGTAGATAGCTACGAGCAGTACTTC.